This TCR beta chain was identified during a study of human T cells and chemical hapten exposure. Broader study findings: Patch test score showed a positive correlation with PT1 expanded TCR counts.

It was the library that attached unique molecular identifiers to individual cDNA molecules. TCRdb called the RACE reads again in MiXCR, with one record for every CDR3 protein. The top ten hold approximately 3% of the sample, which has about 120,000 distinct CDR3 sequences, roughly 14% seen once. This clonotype was detected many times. Its target is unknown. The V gene end was trimmed by 0 bases and the J gene end by 3 bases; junction bases not matched to a gene: 5. Germline-derived CDR1 and CDR2 are MGHRA and YSYEKL. The CDR3 runs 16 residues. Time point given: pre-sensitization, week 0. As to treatment: therapeutic diphenylcyclopropenone sensitization with weekly scalp DPC.

This TCR derives from a woman aged 18-30 years with alopecia areata. Some clones in this sample may be carry-over from other donors' samples. This chain joins TRBV4-1 and TRBJ2-1; 7 nucleotides line up with TRBD1. The input for sequencing was whole blood, taken in connection with sensitization to the hapten diphenylcyclopropenone (DPC). The CDR3 here is CASSQDRGQGYNEQFF. The CDR3 nucleotides are TGCGCCAGCAGCCAAGATAGGGGGCAGGGCTACAATGAGCAGTTCTTC.